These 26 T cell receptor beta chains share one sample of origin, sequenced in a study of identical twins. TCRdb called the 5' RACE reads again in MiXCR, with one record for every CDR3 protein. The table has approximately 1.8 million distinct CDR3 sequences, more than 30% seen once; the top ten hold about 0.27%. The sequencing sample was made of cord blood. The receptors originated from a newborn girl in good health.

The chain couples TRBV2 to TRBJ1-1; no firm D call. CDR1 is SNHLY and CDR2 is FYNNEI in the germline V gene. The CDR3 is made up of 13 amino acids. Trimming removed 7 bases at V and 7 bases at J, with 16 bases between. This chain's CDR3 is CASTEGGLSEAFF. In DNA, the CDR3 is TGTGCCAGCACCGAAGGAGGACTTAGTGAAGCTTTCTTT.

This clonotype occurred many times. The CDR3 region has the DNA TGTGCCAGCAGTTACTCGCGGGGGTCGGGCTACGAGCAGTACTTC. This sequence encodes CASSYSRGSGYEQYF. The chain uses TRBV6-6 and TRBJ2-7; 7 nucleotides agree with TRBD2. Per germline, CDR1 MNHNY and CDR2 SVGAGI (reference sequence). The CDR3 covers 15 residues. The V gene end was trimmed by 0 bases and the J gene end by 3 bases; junction bases not matched to a gene: 5.

The CDR3 sequence is CSAVLAGTYEQYF. For the CDR3, the DNA is TGCAGTGCGGTACTAGCGGGAACCTACGAGCAGTACTTC. The chain combines TRBV20-1 with TRBJ2-7, with 10 bases lining up with TRBD2. V dropped 6 bases and J dropped 2; count of bases not matched to a gene: 4. Germline CDR1 DFQATT, CDR2 SNEGSKA (reference sequence). This CDR3 comprises 13 residues.

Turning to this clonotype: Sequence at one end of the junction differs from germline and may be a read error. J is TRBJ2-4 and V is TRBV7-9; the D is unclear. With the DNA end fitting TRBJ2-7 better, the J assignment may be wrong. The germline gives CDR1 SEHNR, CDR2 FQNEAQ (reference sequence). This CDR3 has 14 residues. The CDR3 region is CACSLNFDTYEQYF. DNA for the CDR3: TGTGCCTGCAGCTTAAACTTCGACACCTACGAGCAGTACTTC.

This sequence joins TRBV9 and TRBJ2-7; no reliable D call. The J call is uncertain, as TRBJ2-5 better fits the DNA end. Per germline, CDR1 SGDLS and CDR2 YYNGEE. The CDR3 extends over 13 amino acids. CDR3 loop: CASSVVYGETQYF. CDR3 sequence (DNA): TGTGCCAGCAGCGTGGTGTATGGAGAGACCCAGTACTTC.

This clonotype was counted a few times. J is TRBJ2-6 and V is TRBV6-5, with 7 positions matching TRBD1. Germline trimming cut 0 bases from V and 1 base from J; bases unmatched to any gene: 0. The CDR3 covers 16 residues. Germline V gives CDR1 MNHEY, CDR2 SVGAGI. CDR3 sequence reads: CASSYSGQSGANVLTF. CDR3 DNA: TGTGCCAGCAGTTACTCGGGACAGTCTGGGGCCAACGTCCTGACTTTC.

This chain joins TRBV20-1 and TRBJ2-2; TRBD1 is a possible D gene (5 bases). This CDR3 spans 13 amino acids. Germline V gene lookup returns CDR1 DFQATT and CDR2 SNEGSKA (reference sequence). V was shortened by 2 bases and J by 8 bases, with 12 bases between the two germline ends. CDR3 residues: CSARMGRWGELFF. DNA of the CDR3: TGCAGTGCTAGAATGGGGCGTTGGGGGGAGCTGTTTTTT.

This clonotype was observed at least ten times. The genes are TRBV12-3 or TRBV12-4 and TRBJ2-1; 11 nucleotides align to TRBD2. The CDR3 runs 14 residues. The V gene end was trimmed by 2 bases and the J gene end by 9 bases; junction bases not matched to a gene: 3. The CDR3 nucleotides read TGTGCCAGCAGTTTACTAGCGGGAGGTGGTGAGCAGTTCTTC. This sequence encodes CASSLLAGGGEQFF.

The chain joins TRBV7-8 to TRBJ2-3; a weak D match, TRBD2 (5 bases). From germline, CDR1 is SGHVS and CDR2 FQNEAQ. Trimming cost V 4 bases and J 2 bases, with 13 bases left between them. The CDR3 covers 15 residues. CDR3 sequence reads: CASSSEDSYTDTQYF. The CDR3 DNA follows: TGTGCCAGCAGCTCCGAGGACTCCTACACAGATACGCAGTATTTT.

The CDR3 is CASSEKPAGATDTQYF. The DNA for the CDR3 is TGTGCCAGCAGTGAAAAACCAGCGGGAGCCACAGATACGCAGTATTTT. The genes are TRBV6-1 and TRBJ2-3, with 8 positions matching TRBD2. The CDR3 has 16 residues. Germline-derived CDR1 and CDR2 are MNHNS and SASEGT. Unmatched junction bases numbered 6, after V lost 2 bases and J lost 2 bases.

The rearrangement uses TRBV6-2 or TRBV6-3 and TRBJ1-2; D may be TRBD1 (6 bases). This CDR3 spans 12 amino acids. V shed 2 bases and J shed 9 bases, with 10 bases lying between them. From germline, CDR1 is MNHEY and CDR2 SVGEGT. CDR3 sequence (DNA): TGTGCCAGCAGTTACCCGGACAGCCGCTACACCTTC. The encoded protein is CASSYPDSRYTF.

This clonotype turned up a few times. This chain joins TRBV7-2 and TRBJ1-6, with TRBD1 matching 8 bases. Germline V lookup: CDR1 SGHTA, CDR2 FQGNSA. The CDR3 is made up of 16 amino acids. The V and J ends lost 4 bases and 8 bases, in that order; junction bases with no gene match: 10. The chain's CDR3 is CASSSPGQGIDSPLHF. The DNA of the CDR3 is TGTGCCAGCAGCTCCCCTGGACAGGGAATAGATTCACCCCTCCACTTT.

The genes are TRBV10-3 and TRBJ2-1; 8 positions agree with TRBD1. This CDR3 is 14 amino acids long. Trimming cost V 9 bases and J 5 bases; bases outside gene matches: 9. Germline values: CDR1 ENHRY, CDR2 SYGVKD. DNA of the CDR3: TGTGCCATACCGGGCAGGGGGCCCAACAATGAGCAGTTCTTC. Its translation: CAIPGRGPNNEQFF.

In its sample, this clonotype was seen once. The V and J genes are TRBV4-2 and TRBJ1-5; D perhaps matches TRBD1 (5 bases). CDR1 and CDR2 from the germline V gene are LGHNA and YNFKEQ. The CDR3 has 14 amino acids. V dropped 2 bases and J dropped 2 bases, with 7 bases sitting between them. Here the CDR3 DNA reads TGTGCCAGCAGCCAAAGCAGGGGCAATCAGCCCCAGCATTTT. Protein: CASSQSRGNQPQHF.

The CDR3 loop is CASSPGRVDYGYTF. CDR3 in DNA: TGTGCCAGCAGCCCCGGGAGGGTCGACTATGGCTACACCTTC. The chain joins TRBV5-5 to TRBJ1-2; D is undetermined. The germline gives CDR1 SGHKS, CDR2 YYEKEE (reference sequence). The CDR3 runs to 14 residues. Trimming stripped 4 bases from V and 3 bases from J, with 13 bases between. Variable domain in full (rest from reference TRBV5-5 and TRBJ1-2): DAGVTQSPTHLIKTRGQQVTLRCSPISGHKSVSWYQQVLGQGPQFIFQYYEKEERGRGNFPDRFSARQFPNYSSELNVNALLLGDSALYLCASSPGRVDYGYTFGSGTRLTVV.

The DNA for the CDR3 is TGCAGTGCTAGGACAGGGGGCAGAGAGACCCAGTACTTC. As protein: CSARTGGRETQYF. The chain has TRBV20-1 and TRBJ2-5; TRBD1 matches at 10 bases. CDR1 is DFQATT and CDR2 is SNEGSKA in the germline V gene (reference sequence). The CDR3 covers 13 residues. V dropped 3 bases and J dropped 4; count of bases not matched to a gene: 2.

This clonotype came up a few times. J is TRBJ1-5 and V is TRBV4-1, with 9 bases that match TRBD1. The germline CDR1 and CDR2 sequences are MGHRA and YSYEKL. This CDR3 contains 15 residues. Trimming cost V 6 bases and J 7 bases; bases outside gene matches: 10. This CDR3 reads CASSPWDRVGQPQHF. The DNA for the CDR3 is TGCGCCAGCAGTCCCTGGGACAGGGTTGGGCAGCCCCAGCATTTT.

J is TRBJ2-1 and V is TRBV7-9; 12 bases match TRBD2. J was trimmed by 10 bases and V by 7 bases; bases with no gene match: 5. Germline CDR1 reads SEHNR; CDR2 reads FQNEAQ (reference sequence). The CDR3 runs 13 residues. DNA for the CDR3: TGTGCCAGCACCCGGACTAGCGGGACAGAGCAGTTCTTC. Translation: CASTRTSGTEQFF.

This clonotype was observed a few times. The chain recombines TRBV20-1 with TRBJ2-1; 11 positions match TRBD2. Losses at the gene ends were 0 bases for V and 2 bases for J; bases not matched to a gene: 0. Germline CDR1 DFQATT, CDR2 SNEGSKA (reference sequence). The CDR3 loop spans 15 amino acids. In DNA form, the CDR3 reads TGCAGTGCTAGAGATAGCGGGGGGGCCTACAATGAGCAGTTCTTC. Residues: CSARDSGGAYNEQFF.

CDR3 bases: TGTGCCAGCAGCCCCCCAGGAGCGCAGCAGTACTTC. Protein product: CASSPPGAQQYF. The V and J genes are TRBV7-9 and TRBJ2-5; no reliable D call. Germline assignment: CDR1 SEHNR and CDR2 FQNEAQ (reference sequence). Trimming took 5 bases from V and 11 from J, leaving 15 bases between them. The CDR3 runs to 12 residues.

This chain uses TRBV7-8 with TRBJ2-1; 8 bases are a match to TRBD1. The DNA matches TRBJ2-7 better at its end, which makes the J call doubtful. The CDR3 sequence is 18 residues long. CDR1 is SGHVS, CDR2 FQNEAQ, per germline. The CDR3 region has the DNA TGTGCCAGCAGCTTGAAACGTTGGACAGGGCGTCCCTACAATGAGCAGTACTTC. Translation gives CASSLKRWTGRPYNEQYF.

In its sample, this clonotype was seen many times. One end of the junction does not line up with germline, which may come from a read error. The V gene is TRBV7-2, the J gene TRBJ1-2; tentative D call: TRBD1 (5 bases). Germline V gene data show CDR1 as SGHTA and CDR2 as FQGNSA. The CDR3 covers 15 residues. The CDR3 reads CASSLAGQGPYGYTF. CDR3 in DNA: TGTGCCAGCAGTTTAGCGGGGCAGGGACCCTATGGCTACACCTTC.

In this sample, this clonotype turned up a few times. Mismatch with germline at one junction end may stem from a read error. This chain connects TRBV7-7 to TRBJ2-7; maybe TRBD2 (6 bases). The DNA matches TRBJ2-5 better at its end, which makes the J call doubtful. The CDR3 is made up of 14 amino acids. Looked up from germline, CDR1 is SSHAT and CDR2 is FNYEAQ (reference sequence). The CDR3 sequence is CASSPFGGRETQYF. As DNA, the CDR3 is TGTGCTAGCAGCCCTTTCGGAGGGAGAGAGACCCAGTACTTC.

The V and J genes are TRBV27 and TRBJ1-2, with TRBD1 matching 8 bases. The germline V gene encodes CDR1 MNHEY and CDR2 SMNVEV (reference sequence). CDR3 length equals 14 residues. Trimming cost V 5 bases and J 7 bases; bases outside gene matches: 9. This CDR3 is CASSPIPGGSGYTF. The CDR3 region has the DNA TGTGCCAGCAGTCCCATTCCAGGGGGCTCTGGCTACACCTTC.

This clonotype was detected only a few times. The CDR3 DNA reads as TGTGCCATCAGTGCATCCACTAGCGCCTCCTACGAGCAGTACTTC. Translation: CAISASTSASYEQYF. J is TRBJ2-7 and V is TRBV10-3, with TRBD2 matching over 7 bases. The V gene end was trimmed by 4 bases and the J gene end by 0 bases; junction bases not matched to a gene: 6. This CDR3 spans 15 amino acids. Germline V gene sequence: CDR1 ENHRY, CDR2 SYGVKD.

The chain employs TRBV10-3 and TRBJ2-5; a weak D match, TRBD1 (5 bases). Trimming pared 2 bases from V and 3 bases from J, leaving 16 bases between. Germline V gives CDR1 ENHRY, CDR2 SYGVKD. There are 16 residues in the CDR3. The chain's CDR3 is CAISEKGFEKEETQYF. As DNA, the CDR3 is TGTGCCATCAGTGAGAAGGGGTTTGAGAAGGAAGAGACCCAGTACTTC.